This entry is about one T cell receptor beta chain. Data came from immunoSEQ multiplex PCR; TCRdb stores just in-frame clones and leaves some out. The sample carries about 40,000 clones, 90% to 95% recorded once. The V and J ends lost 4 bases and 1 base, in that order; junction bases with no gene match: 2. There are 14 residues in the CDR3. CDR1 is SGHTA and CDR2 is FQGNSA in the germline V gene. This sample stems from a study of T cell changes during pregnancy in multiple sclerosis. The receptor was derived from a female donor with multiple sclerosis, enrolled in a pregnancy study. The chain has TRBV7-2 and TRBJ1-2; 8 bases are shared with TRBD1. Sample: peripheral blood, taken before pregnancy. CDR3 DNA: TGTGCCAGCAGCTACGGACAGGGTAACTATGGCTACACCTTC. Encoded protein: CASSYGQGNYGYTF. Based on the CDR3 plus reference TRBV7-2 and TRBJ1-2, the full variable domain is GAGVSQSPSNKVTEKGKDVELRCDPISGHTALYWYRQSLGQGLEFLIYFQGNSAPDKSGLPSDRFSAERTGGSVSTLTIQRTQQEDSAVYLCASSYGQGNYGYTFGSGTRLTVV.